These T cell receptor beta chains were read from a single sample in a study of blood T cell repertoires in COVID-19. The assay was immunoSEQ multiplex PCR, and TCRdb's table has in-frame clones only and misses some. The profile covers some 56,000 clones, with 70% to 85% appearing a single time and roughly 12% taken by the ten largest. The sequenced material came from peripheral blood. These TCRs come from a man older than 75 with COVID-19, enrolled during active disease. Each CDR3 is given without its conserved first and last residue.

v_call,cdr3_aa
TRBV24-1,ATSSAGNTEAF
TRBV11-1,ASSLGRGKDTEAF
TRBV28,ASSTTGTGDGNTIY
TRBV10-3,AISSGTGNTNSNQPQH
TRBV5-4,ASSPDRGDYGYT
TRBV18,ASTQGGRGLGSNQPQH
TRBV12-2,ASRLKGAGETEAF
TRBV28,ASILAGGYAEAF
TRBV6-1,ASSEGWQGAGGYT
TRBV30,AWATTGSSTDTQY
TRBV3-1/TRBV3-2,ASRAPTGDNEQF
TRBV6-5,ASSYPDRGGEAF
TRBV25-1,ASSEGDRGYGYT
TRBV6-5,ASSSTPNYGYT
TRBV7-2,ASSSREGGPTRGYT
TRBV29-1,SVGQGAEAF
TRBV5-4,ASSFGLAQQETQY
TRBV6-5,ASSTSGEQF
TRBV7-2,ASSPSAREVPYSNSPLH
TRBV5-8,ASSLVTPGGEKLF
TRBV28,ASSVLQGPNYGYT
TRBV5-1,ASGGLAGADEQF
TRBV6-4,ASIESGAGELF
TRBV14,ASSQVGTQNTGELF
TRBV7-9,ASSFHRVSLNEQF
TRBV6-2/TRBV6-3,ASSFAVNTEAF
TRBV18,ASSPGQGATEAF
TRBV5-1,ASSLQARGSPLH
TRBV6-5,ASSYSMAGVNEQF
TRBV9,ASSASGLVHNEQF
TRBV6-4,ASRRGQGATGELF
TRBV5-4,ASRQDKGPYEQY
TRBV5-6,ASSAIDREYSPLH
TRBV6-2/TRBV6-3,ASSYEAGLAGGSVETDTQY
TRBV11-2,ASSLVFQRLGAGNTIY
TRBV7-2,AGFGHSSYNEQF
TRBV5-5,ASSLQPNYGYT
TRBV28,ASSPGERGYT
TRBV30,AWSVQGANTEAF
TRBV14,ASSQGGLNEKLF
TRBV3-1/TRBV3-2,ASSQEVSAYNEQF
TRBV27,ANSLSLPTGNSPLH
TRBV10-1,ASSYIGMKTQY
TRBV5-1,ASSPLAGGTGELF
TRBV7-9,ASSLADSPYGYT
TRBV29-1,SVEGGRGADTQY
TRBV19,ASSTDRDRGYT
TRBV14,ASSQGRPTYNEQF
TRBV19,ASSPGDWGYT
TRBV30,AWRGGADSNQPQH
TRBV4-3,ASSLTENTEAF
TRBV7-2,ASSSRQIETQY
TRBV5-1,ASSFISGTNTGELF
TRBV5-4,ASSLLAGGTRETQY
TRBV2,ASSVQGGNQPQH
TRBV6-2/TRBV6-3,ASSLGLNIITPYEQY
TRBV12-2,ASRLKDRSNQPQH
TRBV7-6,ASSLALSQYTEAF
TRBV24-1,ATSDLSQDHEQF
TRBV19,ASTGEAGRVGGEAF